This T cell receptor beta chain came from a study of metastatic and nonmetastatic thyroid tumors. TCRdb re-called clones from the PCR reads using MiXCR. This sample carries tens of thousands of clones, over 15% of them seen once, and the ten largest clones take roughly 10%. Thyroid surgery had not been preceded by any treatment in any patient. Germline V gene data show CDR1 as DFQATT and CDR2 as SNEGSKA (reference sequence). The CDR3 has 14 residues. Trimming removed 1 base from V and 3 bases from J, with 12 bases in between. Material for sequencing was blood. The clonotype comes from a female donor with papillary thyroid cancer or a benign thyroid nodule (not recorded which). Some clones in this sample may be carry-over from other donors' samples. V is TRBV20-1 and J is TRBJ1-2; weak D call: TRBD1 (5 bases). In DNA form, the CDR3 reads TGCAGTGCTAGAGGGGGACCCCAGCACTATGGCTACACCTTC. It specifies CSARGGPQHYGYTF.